This record looks at one T cell receptor (beta chain) sequence and its context. The entry originates in a study of blood T cell repertoires in COVID-19. Whole-study context: The United States, Italy and Spain supplied acute and convalescent COVID-19 samples. PBMCs, B-cell-depleted T cells, or T cells were the source of the cDNA or gDNA that made up the material.

Seattle researchers signed up patients amid active infection and tracked them longitudinally. In germline, CDR1 is SGHTA, CDR2 FQGNSA. Trimming took off 5 bases at V and 5 bases at J, with 16 bases between the two ends. This CDR3 is built from 14 residues. Original data processing: The assay estimated nucleated cells by amplifying reference gene primers. Repertoires were generated with immunoSEQ multiplex PCR, while TCRdb's copy carries only in-frame clones and drops some. V and J calls and clone size are as listed in that table; D and trimming were resolved from the DNA. The table lists fewer than 200,000 clones, about four fifths of them singletons.

This rearrangement joins TRBV7-2 to TRBJ2-7; no reliable D call. The sequence came from a woman in her thirties or forties with COVID-19, enrolled during active disease. The sequencing input was peripheral blood. CDR3 sequence (DNA): TGTGCCAGCAGCCCCGCTCTCGCGTCCCACGAGCAGTACTTC. Translation gives CASSPALASHEQYF.